Below, 10 T cell receptor beta chains from the same sample are listed, as sequenced in a study of T-cell reconstitution after alpha-beta-depleted transplantation in children. During its preparation, the TCRbeta library received unique molecular identifiers. TCRdb re-called the PCR reads with MiXCR, one entry per CDR3 protein. The sample carries hundreds of thousands of distinct CDR3 sequences, roughly 17% recorded once. The sequencing used PBMCs, mostly from graft donor cells, collected 360 days after TCRalphabeta/CD19-depleted stem cell transplant. The receptors shown here come from a boy in the first two years of life who had a stem cell transplant for Wiskott-Aldrich syndrome, so the T cells may come from the graft donor.

This clonotype was detected ten times or more. The CDR3 DNA is TGTGCCAGCAGTTACTCCAGGACGGGGGGAGCGGTCTATGGCTACACCTTC. Its translation: CASSYSRTGGAVYGYTF. The chain uses TRBV6-5 and TRBJ1-2, with a tentative D call TRBD1 (5 bases). The germline V and J ends were trimmed by 0 bases and 4 bases, with 18 bases remaining between them. The CDR3 has 17 amino acids. The germline CDR1 and CDR2 sequences are MNHEY and SVGAGI.

This clonotype has a handful of counts. The V call is TRBV20-1, the J call TRBJ2-2; 9 positions match TRBD1. Germline V gives CDR1 DFQATT, CDR2 SNEGSKA (reference sequence). The CDR3 spans 15 residues. The V segment lost 2 bases and the J segment 7 bases; nucleotides outside the gene matches: 8. For the CDR3, the DNA is TGCAGTGCTAGATATCGGACAGGGGCTGGCGGGGAGCTGTTTTTT. Translating gives CSARYRTGAGGELFF.

This clonotype was counted ten times or more. V gene TRBV11-2 combines with J gene TRBJ2-1; 9 positions match TRBD2. The CDR3 is made up of 18 amino acids. V dropped 2 bases and J dropped 6; count of bases not matched to a gene: 14. The V gene's germline CDR1 is SGHAT and CDR2 FQNNGV. CDR3 in amino acids: CASSLKGSPSGRPNEQFF. The CDR3 DNA is TGTGCCAGCAGCTTAAAGGGTAGTCCCAGCGGGAGGCCCAATGAGCAGTTCTTC.

V gene TRBV29-1 combines with J gene TRBJ2-5; unclear D gene. V was trimmed by 7 bases and J by 2 bases, leaving 14 bases between them. Germline V gene sequence: CDR1 SQVTM, CDR2 ANQGSEA. The CDR3 loop spans 13 amino acids. In nucleotides, the CDR3 is TGCAGCGCCGCTCGTCTAGATCAAGAGACCCAGTACTTC. This codes for CSAARLDQETQYF.

This clonotype was detected only a few times. The chain recombines TRBV19 with TRBJ2-4; no clear D. The CDR3 loop spans 12 amino acids. The V end was cut by 5 bases, the J end by 0 bases, with 2 bases between. The germline CDR1 and CDR2 sequences are LNHDA and SQIVND (reference sequence). DNA of the CDR3: TGTGCCAGTAGTGTAGCCAAAAACATTCAGTACTTC. Translating gives CASSVAKNIQYF.

This clonotype has ten or more counts. V and J are TRBV5-1 and TRBJ2-2; 10 positions match TRBD1. CDR1 and CDR2 (germline): SGHRS, YFSETQ. The CDR3 contains 14 residues. V lost 3 bases and J lost 4; bases outside the gene matches: 0. DNA of the CDR3: TGCGCCAGCAGCTGGACAGGGGGCACCGGGGAGCTGTTTTTT. This codes for CASSWTGGTGELFF.

The gene calls are TRBV18 and TRBJ2-1; 9 positions match TRBD2. The CDR3 consists of 17 residues. Per the germline V gene, CDR1 is KGHSH and CDR2 is LQKENI. V shed 0 bases and J 0 bases; nucleotides not matched to a gene: 3. CDR3 coding DNA: TGTGCCAGCTCACCACCTGATAGCGGGGGCTCCTACAATGAGCAGTTCTTC. It specifies CASSPPDSGGSYNEQFF.

This clonotype was observed a handful of times. The genes are TRBV12-3 or TRBV12-4 and TRBJ2-7, with 9 positions matching TRBD2. V was clipped by 2 bases and J by 4 bases; unmatched bases: 9. The length of the CDR3 is 16 residues. CDR3 in DNA: TGTGCCAGCAGTTTATGGAGGAGCGGGAGGAGGTACGAGCAGTACTTC. It is translated as CASSLWRSGRRYEQYF.

V and J are TRBV24-1 and TRBJ2-3; 9 positions agree with TRBD2. The CDR3 runs 16 residues. The V gene's germline CDR1 is KGHDR and CDR2 SFDVKD. The V segment lost 1 base and the J segment 5 bases; nucleotides outside the gene matches: 6. DNA for the CDR3: TGTGCCACCAGTGATTTCGGTAGCGGGAGTATAGATACGCAGTATTTT. Residues: CATSDFGSGSIDTQYF.

The rearrangement uses TRBV15 and TRBJ2-3; D ambiguous. There are 16 residues in the CDR3. Germline CDR1 and CDR2: LNHNV and YYDKDF (reference sequence). With 0 bases removed from V and 1 base from J, the gap between germline ends came to 11 bases. The CDR3 sequence is CATSRDGTTCTDTQYF. CDR3 DNA sequence: TGTGCCACCAGCAGAGATGGAACCACTTGCACAGATACGCAGTATTTT. Full variable domain (outside the CDR3, taken from reference TRBV15 and TRBJ2-3): DAMVIQNPRYQVTQFGKPVTLSCSQTLNHNVMYWYQQKSSQAPKLLFHYYDKDFNNEADTPDNFQSRRPNTSFCFLDIRSPGLGDTAMYLCATSRDGTTCTDTQYFGPGTRLTVL.